This T cell receptor beta chain stems from a study of T cell repertoires in cytomegalovirus infection. The CDR3 runs 14 residues. Trimming took 6 bases from V and 8 from J, leaving 19 bases between them. Germline V gene lookup returns CDR1 MNHEY and CDR2 SVGEGT. TCRdb reprocessed the reads with MiXCR, giving one entry per CDR3 protein. Seen here are around 750,000 distinct CDR3 sequences, 30% to 35% observed once, and the top ten hold roughly 12%. This clonotype was seen more than once but under ten times. Its antigen is not identified. This specimen was cultured CD8+ T cells from PBMCs, taken from culture after CMV antigen stimulation. This clonotype was obtained from a human donor in good health (CMV status not recorded). Some clones in this sample may be carry-over from other donors' samples. J is TRBJ1-2 and V is TRBV6-2 or TRBV6-3; weak D call: TRBD1 (5 bases). The CDR3 loop is CASSLALRGYGYTF. Written as DNA, the CDR3 is TGTGCCAGCAGCCTAGCGCTCCGGGGGTACGGCTACACCTTC.